These T cell receptor beta chains were read from a single sample in a study of CD4 T cells in relation to SARS-CoV-2 and coronaviruses. The method was immunoSEQ multiplex PCR; TCRdb's version includes in-frame clones alone and lacks a portion of them. The table has around 65,000 clones, about 89% seen once. The sample comprised memory CD4+ T cells from PBMCs. The receptor set was obtained from a human donor in good health. Each CDR3 is given with its conserved first and last residue. A D gene is named only where the DNA matches it firmly. A row's size may be missing; if present it is once, few, many or a size class.

CASSRWGENTGELFF	TGTGCCAGCTCTCGATGGGGGGAGAACACCGGGGAGCTGTTTTTT	TRBV7-3	TRBJ2-2	.	.
CVSSPEGVGTEAFF	TGTGTCAGCAGCCCAGAGGGGGTTGGCACTGAAGCTTTCTTT	TRBV7-9	TRBJ1-1	.	once
CASSLAIWPKLRRNQPQHF	TGTGCCAGCAGCTTAGCGATTTGGCCAAAACTCCGCCGCAATCAGCCCCAGCATTTT	TRBV7-8	TRBJ1-5	.	.
CASSATGISGNTIYF	TGTGCCAGCAGCGCCACAGGGATCTCTGGAAACACCATATATTTT	TRBV9	TRBJ1-3	.	.
CASSSFAGGFNTEAFF	TGCGCCAGCAGCTCGTTTGCGGGGGGGTTTAACACTGAAGCTTTCTTT	TRBV5-1	TRBJ1-1	.	.
CASSLSVQGGPNTEAFF	TGTGCCAGCAGTTTATCTGTCCAAGGGGGCCCGAACACTGAAGCTTTCTTT	TRBV27	TRBJ1-1	TRBD1	.
CASGLGHSETQYF	TGTGCTAGTGGTTTGGGACACTCAGAGACCCAGTACTTC	TRBV12-5	TRBJ2-5	.	.
CASKQREGRDEQYF	TGTGCCAGCAAACAGCGGGAGGGCCGGGACGAGCAGTACTTC	TRBV3-1/TRBV3-2	TRBJ2-7	TRBD2	.
CASSLVGGTGNTIYF	TGTGCCAGCAGCTTAGTGGGGGGAACCGGAAACACCATATATTTT	TRBV7-2	TRBJ1-3	.	.
CSVGRQGVDEAFF	TGCAGCGTGGGTCGACAGGGGGTTGATGAAGCTTTCTTT	TRBV29-1	TRBJ1-1	TRBD1	.
CASSLASRGQETQYF	TGCGCCAGCAGCTTGGCTAGCAGGGGGCAAGAGACCCAGTACTTC	TRBV5-1	TRBJ2-5	TRBD1	.
CASSRTGSSYEQYF	TGTGCCAGCAGTCGGACAGGGAGCTCCTACGAGCAGTACTTC	TRBV2	TRBJ2-7	TRBD1	.
CASSQQEEQAFF	TGTGCCAGCAGCCAACAAGAGGAACAGGCTTTCTTT	TRBV3-1/TRBV3-2	TRBJ1-1	.	.
CASSLWQSGANVLTF	TGTGCCAGCTCACTTTGGCAGTCTGGGGCCAACGTCCTGACTTTC	TRBV18	TRBJ2-6	.	.
CASSAETGGETQYF	TGTGCCAGCAGTGCGGAGACAGGGGGAGAGACCCAGTACTTC	TRBV2	TRBJ2-5	TRBD1	.
CASSVTSGLTDTQYF	TGTGCCAGCAGCGTTACTAGCGGGCTCACAGATACGCAGTATTTT	TRBV7-9	TRBJ2-3	TRBD2	.
CASSQGLARGETQYF	TGTGCCAGCAGCCAAGGTCTGGCTAGAGGGGAGACCCAGTACTTC	TRBV3-1/TRBV3-2	TRBJ2-5	.	.
CASSPRTGAGQETQYF	TGTGCCAGCAGTCCTCGGACAGGGGCCGGCCAAGAGACCCAGTACTTC	TRBV27	TRBJ2-5	TRBD1	.
CAISESESSYNSPLHF	TGTGCCATCAGTGAGTCGGAGAGCTCCTATAATTCACCCCTCCACTTT	TRBV10-3	TRBJ1-6	.	.
CASSLSGTSNDYTF	TGCGCCAGCAGCTTATCGGGGACAAGCAACGACTACACCTTC	TRBV5-1	TRBJ1-2	.	few
CASSPLSGGDGYTF	TGTGCCAGCAGCCCCCTCTCAGGGGGTGATGGCTACACCTTC	TRBV9	TRBJ1-2	TRBD1	.
CASQGEFSGNTIYF	TGTGCCAGCCAGGGAGAATTTTCTGGAAACACCATATATTTT	TRBV28	TRBJ1-3	.	.
CASSSTGGGTDTQYF	TGCGCCAGCAGCTCAACGGGGGGGGGCACAGATACGCAGTATTTT	TRBV5-1	TRBJ2-3	TRBD2	.
CASSLSGSGYTF	TGCGCCAGCAGCTTGTCAGGGTCTGGCTACACCTTC	TRBV5-1	TRBJ1-2	.	once
CASSPDRNYGYTF	TGTGCCAGCAGTCCCGACAGAAACTATGGCTACACCTTC	TRBV12-3/TRBV12-4	TRBJ1-2	.	.
CASSEEADEKLFF	TGTGCCAGCAGTGAGGAGGCGGATGAAAAACTGTTTTTT	TRBV2	TRBJ1-4	.	.
CASSLDSNYGYTF	TGTGCCAGCAGCTTGGACAGCAACTATGGCTACACCTTC	TRBV5-4	TRBJ1-2	.	once
CASHREMLTNTEAFF	TGTGCCAGCCACAGGGAAATGCTGACGAACACTGAAGCTTTCTTT	TRBV28	TRBJ1-1	.	.
CASKQSGPSYEQYF	TGCGCCAGCAAACAAAGCGGGCCCTCCTACGAGCAGTACTTC	TRBV5-1	TRBJ2-7	.	.
CASSPFDRGNEKLFF	TGTGCCAGCAGCCCGTTCGACAGGGGGAACGAAAAACTGTTTTTT	TRBV7-9	TRBJ1-4	TRBD1	.
CASSLRTAGTSSEKLFF	TGCGCCAGCAGCTTGCGCACGGCGGGGACGTCCAGTGAAAAACTGTTTTTT	TRBV5-1	TRBJ1-4	.	.
CASSLRAAQGETQYF	TGTGCCAGCAGCTTACGTGCCGCTCAGGGGGAGACCCAGTACTTC	TRBV7-3	TRBJ2-5	.	.
CASSPLGLAAKNEQFF	TGTGCCAGCAGTCCCCTCGGCCTAGCGGCCAAAAATGAGCAGTTCTTC	TRBV27	TRBJ2-1	TRBD2	.
CAWRGRRSLTNEKLFF	TGTGCCTGGAGGGGGCGCAGATCATTAACTAATGAAAAACTGTTTTTT	TRBV30	TRBJ1-4	.	.
CASSSRQGGNIQYF	TGTGCCAGCAGTTCACGACAGGGGGGAAACATTCAGTACTTC	TRBV28	TRBJ2-4	TRBD1	once
CASSDRSSYNSPLHF	TGTGCCAGCAGCGACAGGAGCTCCTATAATTCACCCCTCCACTTT	TRBV2	TRBJ1-6	.	.
CASAGQGHGYTF	TGTGCCAGCGCTGGACAGGGGCATGGCTACACCTTC	TRBV2	TRBJ1-2	TRBD1	.
CASSLGPGIRTDTQYF	TGCGCCAGCAGCTTGGGACCGGGTATCCGCACAGATACGCAGTATTTT	TRBV5-1	TRBJ2-3	.	.
CAWSVRLIRETQYF	TGTGCCTGGAGTGTCCGGTTGATTAGGGAGACCCAGTACTTC	TRBV30	TRBJ2-5	.	.
CASSPASGRTDTQYF	TGTGCCAGCTCACCAGCTAGCGGGAGGACAGATACGCAGTATTTT	TRBV18	TRBJ2-3	TRBD2	.
CASSPRLNNEQFF	TGTGCCAGCTCACCAAGACTGAACAATGAGCAGTTCTTC	TRBV18	TRBJ2-1	.	.
CASSRWAQNVADTQYF	TGCGCCAGCAGCCGGTGGGCCCAGAATGTCGCAGATACGCAGTATTTT	TRBV5-1	TRBJ2-3	.	.
CASSEASSPRAAGSSYNEQFF	TGTGCCAGCAGTGAAGCAAGTTCTCCTAGGGCAGCGGGCAGCTCCTACAATGAGCAGTTCTTC	TRBV6-1	TRBJ2-1	.	.
CASSPQRQSYGYTF	TGTGCCAGCAGCCCACAGAGGCAGAGCTATGGCTACACCTTC	TRBV11-2	TRBJ1-2	.	.
CASKRTGGGNEQFF	TGTGCCAGCAAGAGGACAGGGGGCGGGAATGAGCAGTTCTTC	TRBV3-1/TRBV3-2	TRBJ2-1	TRBD1	.
CASSYRLSGYTDTQYF	TGTGCCAGCAGCTACCGACTAAGCGGGTACACAGATACGCAGTATTTT	TRBV3-1/TRBV3-2	TRBJ2-3	.	.
CASSLGGLVADTQYF	TGTGCCAGCAGCTTAGGTGGTCTCGTAGCAGATACGCAGTATTTT	TRBV7-2	TRBJ2-3	.	.
CASSEQGPQPQHF	TGTGCCAGCAGTGAACAGGGTCCTCAGCCCCAGCATTTT	TRBV25-1	TRBJ1-5	.	.
CASSPSYAGEVEQYF	TGTGCCAGCTCACCAAGTTACGCGGGAGAAGTCGAGCAGTACTTC	TRBV18	TRBJ2-7	TRBD2	.
CASSLVGRGQRGTQYF	TGTGCCAGCAGCTTGGTCGGACGGGGGCAGAGGGGAACCCAGTACTTC	TRBV5-4	TRBJ2-5	.	.
CASQRGAVQETQYF	TGTGCCAGCCAGAGGGGAGCGGTCCAAGAGACCCAGTACTTC	TRBV6-5	TRBJ2-5	.	.
CASSSGRRDEQFF	TGTGCCAGCAGTTCCGGACGGAGGGATGAGCAGTTCTTC	TRBV7-2	TRBJ2-1	.	.
CASSTGFGNTEAFF	TGTGCCAGCAGCACAGGGTTCGGGAACACTGAAGCTTTCTTT	TRBV5-4	TRBJ1-1	.	.
CASSLITLTGTGGYTF	TGTGCCAGCAGTCTGATAACACTGACAGGGACGGGTGGCTACACCTTC	TRBV28	TRBJ1-2	TRBD1	.
CASSYSRGQETQYF	TGTGCCAGCAGTTACTCGAGGGGGCAAGAGACCCAGTACTTC	TRBV6-5	TRBJ2-5	.	.